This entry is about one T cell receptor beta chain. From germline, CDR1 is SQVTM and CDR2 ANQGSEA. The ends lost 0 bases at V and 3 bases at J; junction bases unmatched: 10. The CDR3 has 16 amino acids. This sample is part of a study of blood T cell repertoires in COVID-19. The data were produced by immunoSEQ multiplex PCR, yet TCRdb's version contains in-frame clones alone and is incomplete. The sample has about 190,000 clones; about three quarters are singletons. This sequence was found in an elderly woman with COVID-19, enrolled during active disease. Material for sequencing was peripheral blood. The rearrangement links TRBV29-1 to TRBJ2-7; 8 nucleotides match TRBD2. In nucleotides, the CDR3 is TGCAGCGTTGAAGAGAAAACTAGCGGTTCTCGCTACGAGCAGTACTTC. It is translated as CSVEEKTSGSRYEQYF.